Below are 27 T cell receptor beta chains sequenced from a single sample in a study of control samples from healthy donors and cancer patients. Profiling relied on immunoSEQ multiplex PCR, and the TCRdb table lists in-frame clones only, not all of them. The sample yields 150,000 to 200,000 clones, about 94% seen once. The material sequenced was blood. The receptors here all came from a woman between 40 and 50 years old in good health.

Here the CDR3 DNA reads TGTGCCACCAGTGATTCAAGACAGGGGGGCACAGATACGCAGTATTTT. Amino acids: CATSDSRQGGTDTQYF. This chain links TRBV24-1 with TRBJ2-3; 9 nucleotides align to TRBD1. V trimming: 2 bases; J trimming: 1 base; junction bases outside the gene matches: 3. Germline V gives CDR1 KGHDR, CDR2 SFDVKD. CDR3 size: 16 residues.

The chain uses TRBV5-5 and TRBJ1-2, with D perhaps matching TRBD1 (5 bases). Germline values: CDR1 SGHKS, CDR2 YYEKEE (reference sequence). The V and J ends lost 4 bases and 3 bases respectively, with 19 bases between them. The CDR3 is 16 residues long. The CDR3 sequence is CASSQDAGGFYYGYTF. The CDR3 region has the DNA TGTGCCAGCAGCCAGGATGCCGGGGGGTTTTACTATGGCTACACCTTC.

In this sample, this clone turned up once. An end of the junction does not agree with germline; a read error may underlie this. The chain recombines TRBV7-7 with TRBJ2-5; 7 positions match TRBD2. In germline, CDR1 is SSHAT, CDR2 FNYEAQ (reference sequence). This CDR3 spans 15 amino acids. The CDR3 reads CASSPLGGSPETQYF. CDR3 DNA sequence: TGTGCTAGCAGCCCATTAGGCGGGAGCCCCGAGACCCAGTACTTC.

This clone was recorded once. The V call is TRBV9, the J call TRBJ2-7; 7 positions agree with TRBD2. This CDR3 spans 15 amino acids. The V gene end was trimmed by 0 bases and the J gene end by 2 bases; junction bases not matched to a gene: 5. Germline V gene data show CDR1 as SGDLS and CDR2 as YYNGEE. CDR3 amino acids: CASSVDPGGTYEQYF. The CDR3 nucleotides are TGTGCCAGCAGCGTAGATCCGGGAGGTACCTACGAGCAGTACTTC.

The CDR3 is CATTLDPGANQPQHF. In DNA, the CDR3 is TGTGCCACTACGCTCGATCCGGGGGCCAATCAGCCCCAGCATTTT. J is TRBJ1-5 and V is TRBV2; possibly TRBD1 for D (6 bases). V gave up 10 bases and J gave up 3 bases, with 19 bases separating them. Germline V gene data show CDR1 as SNHLY and CDR2 as FYNNEI. The CDR3 covers 15 residues.

V and J are TRBV10-3 and TRBJ1-1; no definite D call. CDR1 is ENHRY and CDR2 is SYGVKD in the germline V gene. The V end lost 2 bases, the J end lost 0 bases, and 7 bases lay between the germline ends. The CDR3 has 14 amino acids. For the CDR3, the DNA is TGTGCCATCAGTGAGGGGAGGATGAACACTGAAGCTTTCTTT. This translates into CAISEGRMNTEAFF.

The V call is TRBV4-1, the J call TRBJ1-6, with D possibly matching TRBD1 (6 bases). The CDR3 spans 15 residues. Germline CDR1 reads MGHRA; CDR2 reads YSYEKL. The V end was cut by 1 base, the J end by 7 bases, with 11 bases between. The CDR3 sequence: CASSQGGTNNSPLHF. Written as DNA, the CDR3 is TGCGCCAGCAGCCAAGGGGGGACAAACAATTCACCCCTCCACTTT.

This clone was seen only a few times. The chain employs TRBV4-3 and TRBJ1-1; TRBD1 is a possible D gene (6 bases). Germline-derived CDR1 and CDR2 are LGHNA and YSLEER. With 0 bases removed from V and 2 bases from J, the gap between germline ends came to 7 bases. The CDR3 totals 14 residues. DNA for the CDR3: TGCGCCAGCAGCCAAGACAGGGGAAACACTGAAGCTTTCTTT. It translates to CASSQDRGNTEAFF.

V gene TRBV6-5 combines with J gene TRBJ1-4; maybe TRBD1 (5 bases). The length of the CDR3 is 13 residues. The V gene lost 11 bases and the J gene lost 8 bases, with 18 bases spanning the gap. The germline V gene encodes CDR1 MNHEY and CDR2 SVGAGI. CDR3 sequence reads: CAVWGGVDEKLFF. CDR3 nucleotide sequence: TGTGCCGTTTGGGGGGGGGTTGACGAAAAACTGTTTTTT.

The V and J genes are TRBV27 and TRBJ2-6; 8 bases align to TRBD1. This CDR3 contains 17 residues. Germline V gene data show CDR1 as MNHEY and CDR2 as SMNVEV (reference sequence). The V and J ends lost 6 bases and 2 bases, in that order; junction bases with no gene match: 9. The CDR3 spells CASSGDRPLTGANVLTF. The CDR3 nucleotides are TGTGCCAGCAGCGGGGACAGGCCACTCACTGGGGCCAACGTCCTGACTTTC. Full variable domain (remainder filled in from reference TRBV27 and TRBJ2-6): EAQVTQNPRYLITVTGKKLTVTCSQNMNHEYMSWYRQDPGLGLRQIYYSMNVEVTDKGDVPEGYKVSRKEKRNFPLILESPSPNQTSLYFCASSGDRPLTGANVLTFGAGSRLTVL.

V gene TRBV9 combines with J gene TRBJ2-1; 7 bases fit TRBD2. In germline, CDR1 is SGDLS, CDR2 YYNGEE. With V trimmed by 4 bases and J by 0 bases, 4 bases remained unmatched. The length of the CDR3 is 15 residues. This CDR3 reads CASSPSGSSYNEQFF. The CDR3 DNA follows: TGTGCCAGCAGCCCTAGCGGTAGCTCCTACAATGAGCAGTTCTTC.

This clone has only one observation. Sequence at one end of the junction differs from germline and may be a read error. The rearrangement uses TRBV7-2 and TRBJ1-1; D might be TRBD1 (5 bases). This CDR3 comprises 14 residues. Looked up from germline, CDR1 is SGHTA and CDR2 is FQGNSA. The CDR3 DNA reads as TGTGCCGGCAGCTTAGCCCCCAGGGCCACTGAAGCTTTCTTT. Protein: CAGSLAPRATEAFF. The full variable domain, in which reference TRBV7-2 and TRBJ1-1 provide the parts outside the CDR3, is GAGVSQSPSNKVTEKGKDVELRCDPISGHTALYWYRQSLGQGLEFLIYFQGNSAPDKSGLPSDRFSAERTGGSVSTLTIQRTQQEDSAVYLCAGSLAPRATEAFFGQGTRLTVV.

This chain uses TRBV9 with TRBJ2-2; D may be TRBD1 (5 bases). V shed 0 bases and J shed 2 bases, with 11 bases lying between them. Germline-derived CDR1 and CDR2 are SGDLS and YYNGEE. CDR3 length: 16 amino acids. The CDR3 protein is CASSVGSGFNTGELFF. The CDR3 nucleotides are TGTGCCAGCAGCGTAGGGTCAGGGTTCAACACCGGGGAGCTGTTTTTT.

The genes are TRBV5-6 and TRBJ1-2, with D hard to call. The germline gives CDR1 SGHDT, CDR2 YYEEEE. The V and J ends lost 6 bases and 7 bases respectively, with 19 bases between them. The CDR3 covers 14 residues. CDR3 in amino acids: CASTKKASAGGYTF. CDR3 coding DNA: TGTGCCAGCACCAAGAAGGCCTCGGCGGGTGGCTACACCTTC.

This chain connects TRBV11-3 to TRBJ2-5; TRBD1 matches 11 bases. V dropped 4 bases and J dropped 1; count of bases not matched to a gene: 11. Germline V gene sequence: CDR1 SGHNT, CDR2 YENEEA. There are 18 residues in the CDR3. CDR3 DNA sequence: TGTGCCAGCAGCTCCAGTGTTGGGACAGGGGGGATCCAAGAGACCCAGTACTTC. Encoded protein: CASSSSVGTGGIQETQYF.

V usage is TRBV7-6 and J usage is TRBJ1-6; the D gene is possibly TRBD1 (6 bases). Looked up from germline, CDR1 is SGHVS and CDR2 is FNYEAQ. V gave up 5 bases and J gave up 10 bases, with 21 bases separating them. CDR3 length equals 16 residues. The CDR3 nucleotides are TGTGCCAGCAGCCAGGGGATAAAGGGCAGGAGATCACCCCTCCACTTT. It specifies CASSQGIKGRRSPLHF.

The V gene is TRBV7-9, the J gene TRBJ2-7, with 7 bases matching TRBD1. The V gene end was trimmed by 1 base and the J gene end by 5 bases; junction bases not matched to a gene: 8. Germline V gene sequence: CDR1 SEHNR, CDR2 FQNEAQ (reference sequence). CDR3 size: 15 residues. DNA of the CDR3: TGTGCCAGCAGCTTAGAAGGGGGCAAAACGGACGAGCAGTACTTC. It translates to CASSLEGGKTDEQYF.

The chain uses TRBV4-3 and TRBJ1-2, with D possibly matching TRBD1 (5 bases). The CDR3 runs to 18 residues. V was trimmed by 0 bases and J by 4 bases, leaving 21 bases between them. Looked up from germline, CDR1 is LGHNA and CDR2 is YSLEER. In nucleotides, the CDR3 is TGCGCCAGCAGCCAAGACCGTCTGGGCCCCGGGACGTCCTATGGCTACACCTTC. Its translation: CASSQDRLGPGTSYGYTF.

The chain is built from TRBV9 and TRBJ1-2; the match to TRBD1 covers 7 bases. Germline lookup yields CDR1 SGDLS and CDR2 YYNGEE. The V and J ends lost 4 bases and 6 bases, in that order; junction bases with no gene match: 9. This CDR3 has 14 residues. This CDR3 reads CASSKGQDGDGYTF. CDR3 nucleotides: TGTGCCAGCAGCAAAGGACAGGATGGGGATGGCTACACCTTC.

The chain carries TRBV27 and TRBJ1-1; unclear D gene. Germline assignment: CDR1 MNHEY and CDR2 SMNVEV (reference sequence). V was shortened by 3 bases and J by 8 bases, with 10 bases between the two germline ends. The length of the CDR3 is 12 residues. CDR3 nucleotides: TGTGCCAGCAGTTTTAGGTACGGAGAAGCTTTCTTT. Encoded protein: CASSFRYGEAFF.

The chain employs TRBV15 and TRBJ1-1; D gene ambiguous. The CDR3 sequence is 15 residues long. The germline gives CDR1 LNHNV, CDR2 YYDKDF (reference sequence). V lost 0 bases to trimming and J lost 3 bases, with 11 bases between them. CDR3 loop: CATSRDFWTDTEAFF. CDR3 DNA sequence: TGTGCCACCAGCAGAGATTTTTGGACGGACACTGAAGCTTTCTTT.

The chain carries TRBV19 and TRBJ2-7, with D unclear. Germline CDR1 reads LNHDA; CDR2 reads SQIVND (reference sequence). CDR3 length: 13 residues. Trimming cost V 2 bases and J 6 bases, with 11 bases left between them. The CDR3 loop reads CASSITIPGEQYF. The CDR3 DNA sequence: TGTGCCAGTAGTATAACTATCCCGGGCGAGCAGTACTTC.

The J gene is TRBJ2-3, the V gene TRBV19; 8 bases align to TRBD1. Germline V gene data show CDR1 as LNHDA and CDR2 as SQIVND (reference sequence). The ends lost 4 bases at V and 4 bases at J; junction bases unmatched: 10. The length of the CDR3 is 16 residues. CDR3: CASSNNRGSGADTQYF. CDR3 in DNA: TGTGCCAGTAGTAACAACAGGGGGAGTGGGGCAGATACGCAGTATTTT.

The rearrangement uses TRBV7-9 and TRBJ1-1; D is possibly TRBD1 (6 bases). Between the trimmed V and J ends, which lost 5 bases and 4 bases, there was a span of 17 bases. CDR1 and CDR2 (germline): SEHNR, FQNEAQ (reference sequence). The CDR3 length is 15 residues. The CDR3 is CASSQTGTRGTEAFF. The CDR3 coding sequence is TGTGCCAGCAGCCAGACCGGGACAAGAGGCACTGAAGCTTTCTTT.

This clone occurred a few times. The V and J genes are TRBV9 and TRBJ1-2, with 7 nucleotides matching TRBD1. Losses at the gene ends were 4 bases for V and 3 bases for J; bases not matched to a gene: 9. The germline gives CDR1 SGDLS, CDR2 YYNGEE. The CDR3 is 15 amino acids. In DNA form, the CDR3 reads TGTGCCAGCAGCCACAACAGGGGCGGCGACTATGGCTACACCTTC. Translated: CASSHNRGGDYGYTF.

V and J are TRBV19 and TRBJ2-1; the match to TRBD2 covers 7 bases. Trimming cost V 3 bases and J 4 bases; bases outside gene matches: 9. Germline assignment: CDR1 LNHDA and CDR2 SQIVND (reference sequence). The CDR3 sequence is 16 residues long. The CDR3 reads CASSIASGIPYNEQFF. CDR3 in DNA: TGTGCCAGTAGTATTGCTAGCGGTATTCCATACAATGAGCAGTTCTTC.

The chain uses TRBV7-2 and TRBJ1-4; TRBD1 might be the D (5 bases). CDR1 is SGHTA and CDR2 is FQGNSA in the germline V gene. The CDR3 is 12 amino acids. Trimming cost V 3 bases and J 10 bases, with 9 bases left between them. In DNA form, the CDR3 reads TGTGCCAGCAGCTTCGGACAAGGAAAACTGTTTTTT. Amino acids: CASSFGQGKLFF.